The 18 T cell receptor beta chains below were found in one sample sequenced in a study of blood T cell repertoires in COVID-19. The protocol was immunoSEQ multiplex PCR, while the TCRdb copy is restricted to in-frame clones and leaves out a portion. This table has over 250,000 clones, over 65% appearing once. What was sequenced was peripheral blood. These receptors all stem from a woman of 80 years or more with acute or convalescent COVID-19.

The V gene is TRBV2, the J gene TRBJ1-3, with 8 positions matching TRBD1. With 6 bases clipped from V and 2 bases from J, the junction kept 3 bases outside the gene matches. CDR1 and CDR2 (germline): SNHLY, FYNNEI. The CDR3 is 14 residues long. The chain's CDR3 is CASSLQGAGNTIYF. The CDR3 nucleotides are TGTGCCAGCAGCCTACAGGGGGCTGGAAACACCATATATTTT.

The V gene is TRBV5-4, the J gene TRBJ2-5; tentatively, D is TRBD2 (6 bases). CDR1 is SGHNT, CDR2 YYREEE, per germline (reference sequence). Trimming cost V 0 bases and J 1 base, with 10 bases left between them. This CDR3 has 15 residues. As DNA, the CDR3 is TGTGCCAGCAGCTTGGCCGGAGGGCGCCAAGAGACCCAGTACTTC. Amino acid sequence: CASSLAGGRQETQYF.

This chain joins TRBV30 and TRBJ2-7, with 9 bases identical to TRBD1. Germline V gene data show CDR1 as GTSNPN and CDR2 as SVGIG (reference sequence). Losses at the gene ends were 3 bases for V and 6 bases for J; bases not matched to a gene: 9. The CDR3 extends over 14 amino acids. The CDR3 region is CAWRRQGVAGEQYF. CDR3 nucleotides: TGTGCCTGGAGACGACAGGGGGTAGCGGGCGAGCAGTACTTC.

V and J are TRBV19 and TRBJ1-2; 9 bases are shared with TRBD1. Trimming cost V 5 bases and J 7 bases; bases outside gene matches: 14. CDR3 length: 16 amino acids. Germline V gene data show CDR1 as LNHDA and CDR2 as SQIVND (reference sequence). The CDR3: CASSRLDFTGGPGYTF. The CDR3 coding sequence is TGTGCCAGTAGTCGCCTAGATTTCACAGGGGGCCCTGGCTACACCTTC.

This chain connects TRBV5-1 to TRBJ2-3; 8 bases are shared with TRBD1. This CDR3 contains 14 residues. V was clipped by 8 bases and J by 2 bases; unmatched bases: 7. Germline V lookup: CDR1 SGHRS, CDR2 YFSETQ. CDR3 loop: CASSGQATTDTQYF. CDR3 in DNA: TGCGCCAGTTCGGGACAGGCAACCACAGATACGCAGTATTTT.

This clone was counted only a few times. J is TRBJ2-5 and V is TRBV9; D is perhaps TRBD1 (7 bases). The CDR3 loop spans 16 amino acids. Trimming took off 0 bases at V and 4 bases at J, with 16 bases between the two ends. The V gene's germline CDR1 is SGDLS and CDR2 YYNGEE. CDR3 nucleotides: TGTGCCAGCAGCGTAGGGGTAGACCAGGGGGGAGAGACCCAGTACTTC. It yields the protein CASSVGVDQGGETQYF.

V is TRBV2 and J is TRBJ2-7; 11 nucleotides align to TRBD1. The CDR3 has 14 amino acids. Trimming removed 6 bases from V and 2 bases from J; junction bases left unmatched: 3. Germline V gives CDR1 SNHLY, CDR2 FYNNEI. The CDR3 spells CASRGGQGAYEQYF. DNA of the CDR3: TGTGCCAGCAGGGGGGGACAGGGGGCCTACGAGCAGTACTTC.

V usage is TRBV6-5 and J usage is TRBJ1-2; no reliable D call. Trimming shortened V by 0 bases and J by 6 bases, and 8 bases separated the two germline ends. The V gene's germline CDR1 is MNHEY and CDR2 SVGAGI. This CDR3 is built from 13 residues. The CDR3: CASSYSRSDGYTF. CDR3 nucleotides: TGTGCCAGCAGTTACTCAAGGAGCGATGGCTACACCTTC.

The table lists this clone with a few counts. The J gene is TRBJ1-1, the V gene TRBV6-2 or TRBV6-3; 10 nucleotides agree with TRBD1. The CDR3 consists of 19 residues. The V and J ends lost 0 bases and 5 bases, in that order; junction bases with no gene match: 15. Germline assignment: CDR1 MNHEY and CDR2 SVGEGT. The CDR3: CASSYSTPGQGTGGTEAFF. The CDR3 coding sequence is TGTGCCAGCAGTTACTCGACCCCGGGACAGGGGACTGGCGGGACTGAAGCTTTCTTT.

V is TRBV19 and J is TRBJ2-3; D gene unclear. The V end was cut by 6 bases, the J end by 0 bases, with 7 bases between. This CDR3 region has 13 residues. The germline gives CDR1 LNHDA, CDR2 SQIVND (reference sequence). CDR3 protein: CASRSPSTDTQYF. CDR3 in DNA: TGTGCCAGTAGAAGCCCGAGCACAGATACGCAGTATTTT.

This clone was detected a few times. This sequence joins TRBV5-4 and TRBJ1-2, with TRBD1 as a possible D gene (6 bases). The CDR3 is 13 amino acids. The germline V gene has CDR1 SGHNT and CDR2 YYREEE (reference sequence). With 2 bases removed from V and 2 bases from J, the gap between germline ends came to 7 bases. The CDR3 here is CASSFTGNYGYTF. CDR3 sequence (DNA): TGTGCCAGCAGCTTTACAGGGAACTATGGCTACACCTTC. The complete variable domain, with remaining parts taken from reference TRBV5-4 and TRBJ1-2, reads ETGVTQSPTHLIKTRGQQVTLRCSSQSGHNTVSWYQQALGQGPQFIFQYYREEENGRGNFPPRFSGLQFPNYSSELNVNALELDDSALYLCASSFTGNYGYTFGSGTRLTVV.

The chain links TRBV29-1 to TRBJ2-7; D possibly corresponds to TRBD1 (7 bases). Looked up from germline, CDR1 is SQVTM and CDR2 is ANQGSEA. CDR3 size: 15 residues. Trimming stripped 7 bases from V and 3 bases from J, with 22 bases between. Here the CDR3 reads CSALRNRGLRYEQYF. In DNA form, the CDR3 reads TGCAGCGCACTACGCAACAGGGGACTCCGCTACGAGCAGTACTTC.

This clone has only a few counts. The V gene is TRBV6-2 or TRBV6-3, the J gene TRBJ1-2; TRBD1 matches 7 bases. The junction had 0 bases not matched to a gene; V was cut back by 2 bases and J by 3 bases. The CDR3 is 13 amino acids. CDR1 and CDR2 from the germline V gene are MNHEY and SVGEGT. The CDR3 sequence: CASSYGTDYGYTF. Written as DNA, the CDR3 is TGTGCCAGCAGTTACGGGACAGACTATGGCTACACCTTC.

The CDR3 DNA follows: TGTGCCAGCAGCTTAGACGAGGGATTGACCCAGTACTTC. Translation: CASSLDEGLTQYF. This chain joins TRBV7-2 and TRBJ2-5; TRBD2 is a possible D gene (5 bases). Germline CDR1 reads SGHTA; CDR2 reads FQGNSA. V lost 1 base and J lost 7, with 10 bases in between. This CDR3 is 13 amino acids long.

The chain has TRBV30 and TRBJ1-4, with D tentatively TRBD1 (5 bases). The V gene's germline CDR1 is GTSNPN and CDR2 SVGIG (reference sequence). The CDR3 is 14 residues long. The V end was cut by 0 bases, the J end by 6 bases, with 11 bases between. The chain's CDR3 is CAWSVQEGYEKLFF. The CDR3 region has the DNA TGTGCCTGGAGTGTACAGGAGGGTTATGAAAAACTGTTTTTT.

This clone turned up a few times. The chain is built from TRBV7-9 and TRBJ1-4, with D possibly matching TRBD1 (5 bases). V was trimmed by 5 bases and J by 11 bases, leaving 21 bases between them. Germline assignment: CDR1 SEHNR and CDR2 FQNEAQ (reference sequence). CDR3 length: 15 amino acids. CDR3 bases: TGTGCCAGCAGCCCCCCGGGGGTCGGCACGGAGAAACTGTTTTTT. Residues: CASSPPGVGTEKLFF.

V gene TRBV14 combines with J gene TRBJ2-5, with no clear D. Between the trimmed V and J ends, which lost 2 bases and 2 bases, there was a span of 6 bases. There are 13 residues in the CDR3. Germline V gene sequence: CDR1 SGHDN, CDR2 FVKESK. CDR3 bases: TGTGCCAGCAGCCAACGCAGTCAAGAGACCCAGTACTTC. It specifies CASSQRSQETQYF.

The chain has TRBV28 and TRBJ1-3; 7 nucleotides match TRBD1. Trimming took 4 bases from V and 4 from J; bases not matched to a gene: 4. The length of the CDR3 is 14 residues. CDR1 MDHEN and CDR2 SYDVKM come from the germline V gene. The DNA for the CDR3 is TGTGCCAGCAGTTCCTCGGGACAGGGAAACACCATATATTTT. Translated: CASSSSGQGNTIYF.